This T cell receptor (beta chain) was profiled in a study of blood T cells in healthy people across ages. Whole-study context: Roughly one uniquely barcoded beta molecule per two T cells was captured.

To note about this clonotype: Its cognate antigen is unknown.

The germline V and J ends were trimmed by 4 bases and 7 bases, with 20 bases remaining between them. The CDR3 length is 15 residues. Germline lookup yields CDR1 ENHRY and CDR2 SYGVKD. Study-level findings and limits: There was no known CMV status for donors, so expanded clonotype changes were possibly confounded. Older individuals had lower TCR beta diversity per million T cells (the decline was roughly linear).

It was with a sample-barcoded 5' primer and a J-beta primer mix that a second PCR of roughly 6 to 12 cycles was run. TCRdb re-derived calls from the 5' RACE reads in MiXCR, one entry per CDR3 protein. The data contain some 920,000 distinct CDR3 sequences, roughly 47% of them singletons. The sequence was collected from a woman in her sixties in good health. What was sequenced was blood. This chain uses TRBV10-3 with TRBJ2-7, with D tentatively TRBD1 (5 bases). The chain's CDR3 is CAISGGGSSYNEQYF. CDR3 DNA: TGTGCCATCAGTGGGGGCGGTAGCTCCTACAATGAGCAGTACTTC.